Below, 19 T cell receptor beta chains from the same sample are listed, as sequenced in a study of Graves' ophthalmopathy and Graves' hyperthyroidism. Amplification of the TCR beta CDR3 regions used RNA transcripts (as template). First-round RT-PCR relied on HTBI primers, and a second-round multiplex PCR came next. TCRdb processed the multiplex PCR reads anew with MiXCR; each CDR3 protein has one entry. The sample consists of under 250,000 distinct CDR3 sequences, under 30% of them appearing once. Sequenced material: peripheral blood. These receptors all stem from a man in his fifties with Graves' ophthalmopathy.

This clonotype was found many times. The chain is built from TRBV4-3 and TRBJ1-1, with TRBD1 as a possible D gene (5 bases). Germline CDR1 LGHNA, CDR2 YSLEER. The CDR3 is 15 residues long. Trimming took 4 bases from V and 1 from J, leaving 13 bases between them. The CDR3 reads CASSRYDGGNTEAFF. CDR3 nucleotide sequence: TGCGCCAGCAGCCGCTACGACGGGGGGAACACTGAAGCTTTCTTT.

This clonotype has just one count. The chain carries TRBV7-2 and TRBJ2-5, with D tentatively TRBD1 or TRBD2 (6 bases each). Per the germline V gene, CDR1 is SGHTA and CDR2 is FQGNSA. This CDR3 has 15 residues. V was clipped by 5 bases and J by 4 bases, with 17 bases between them. CDR3 in DNA: TGTGCCAGCAGCCCGTCTTGGGGGGCTGGAGAGACCCAGTACTTC. It yields the protein CASSPSWGAGETQYF.

This clonotype was seen repeatedly, ten times or more. The V call is TRBV7-2, the J call TRBJ2-6, with D possibly being TRBD2 (5 bases). V dropped 5 bases and J dropped 0 bases, with 14 bases sitting between them. Germline V gene sequence: CDR1 SGHTA, CDR2 FQGNSA. This CDR3 contains 17 residues. The DNA of the CDR3 is TGTGCCAGCAGCCAAACGGTGCGGGTCTCTGGGGCCAACGTCCTGACTTTC. As protein: CASSQTVRVSGANVLTF.

This clonotype was picked up many times. The gene calls are TRBV29-1 and TRBJ2-5; tentatively, D is TRBD1 or TRBD2 (5 bases each). The CDR3 runs to 14 residues. Germline CDR1 and CDR2: SQVTM and ANQGSEA. V was trimmed by 3 bases and J by 2 bases, leaving 13 bases between them. DNA of the CDR3: TGCAGCGTTGATCTTTTGGGGGAACAAGAGACCCAGTACTTC. Translation gives CSVDLLGEQETQYF.

The rearrangement uses TRBV6-2 or TRBV6-3 and TRBJ1-1; 8 positions match TRBD1. The CDR3 extends over 15 amino acids. Looked up from germline, CDR1 is MNHEY and CDR2 is SVGEGT. V was clipped by 4 bases and J by 5 bases; unmatched bases: 9. DNA for the CDR3: TGTGCCAGCAGTTGGGCAGGGGGCCGGTGGACTGAAGCTTTCTTT. It encodes CASSWAGGRWTEAFF.

This clonotype was observed many times. J is TRBJ1-3 and V is TRBV20-1; D unclear. From germline, CDR1 is DFQATT and CDR2 SNEGSKA (reference sequence). Trimming removed 3 bases at V and 7 bases at J, with 13 bases between. The CDR3 loop spans 13 amino acids. This chain's CDR3 is CSARAGPGNTIYF. The CDR3 DNA reads TGCAGTGCTAGGGCAGGTCCGGGTAACACCATATATTTT.

This clonotype was seen only once. The chain uses TRBV2 and TRBJ2-5; D not resolved. Trimming removed 3 bases at V and 6 bases at J, with 14 bases between. This CDR3 is built from 14 residues. The V gene's germline CDR1 is SNHLY and CDR2 FYNNEI. As DNA, the CDR3 is TGTGCCAGCAGTGATGATTTGGCTATAAAGACCCAGTACTTC. Translation gives CASSDDLAIKTQYF.

J is TRBJ1-6 and V is TRBV12-3 or TRBV12-4, with D hard to call. The V gene lost 7 bases and the J gene lost 10 bases, with 11 bases spanning the gap. The CDR3 is 12 residues long. The CDR3 sequence is CASTEGSSPLHF. CDR3 coding DNA: TGTGCCAGCACCGAGGGTAGCTCACCCCTCCACTTT.

This clonotype has ten or more counts. The rearrangement joins TRBV10-1 to TRBJ1-5; D uncertain. This CDR3 region has 12 residues. The V gene lost 0 bases and the J gene lost 9 bases, with 6 bases spanning the gap. Germline values: CDR1 WNHNN, CDR2 SYGVQD (reference sequence). CDR3 DNA sequence: TGCGCCAGCAGTGAGTCTGAGGGGCCCCAGCATTTT. Translating it yields CASSESEGPQHF.

This sequence joins TRBV13 and TRBJ2-2, with 12 bases that match TRBD2. In germline, CDR1 is PRHDT, CDR2 FYEKMQ (reference sequence). CDR3 length equals 17 residues. Trimming took 5 bases from V and 1 from J; bases not matched to a gene: 5. CDR3 sequence: CASSTRLAGENTGELFF. CDR3 in DNA: TGTGCCAGCAGCACCCGACTAGCGGGAGAGAACACCGGGGAGCTGTTTTTT.

The V call is TRBV5-1, the J call TRBJ2-7, with D perhaps TRBD2 (6 bases). The germline V and J ends were trimmed by 0 bases and 6 bases, with 16 bases remaining between them. Germline assignment: CDR1 SGHRS and CDR2 YFSETQ. The CDR3 contains 15 residues. The CDR3 DNA reads as TGCGCCAGCAGCTTGGCCGTTGGGACTTACTCCGAGCAGTACTTC. This sequence encodes CASSLAVGTYSEQYF. Variable domain in full (rest from reference TRBV5-1 and TRBJ2-7): KAGVTQTPRYLIKTRGQQVTLSCSPISGHRSVSWYQQTPGQGLQFLFEYFSETQRNKGNFPGRFSGRQFSNSRSEMNVSTLELGDSALYLCASSLAVGTYSEQYFGPGTRLTVT.

There are many counts of this clonotype. The V and J genes are TRBV12-3 or TRBV12-4 and TRBJ2-5; D unclear. Deletions cut 7 bases from V and 1 base from J, with 13 bases between. The CDR3 runs to 14 residues. This CDR3 reads CASTLDGLQETQYF. In DNA, the CDR3 is TGTGCCAGCACCCTCGACGGCCTCCAAGAGACCCAGTACTTC.

The chain is built from TRBV27 and TRBJ2-7; D is undetermined. This CDR3 is 13 amino acids long. Germline V gene data show CDR1 as MNHEY and CDR2 as SMNVEV (reference sequence). V was shortened by 0 bases and J by 3 bases, with 6 bases between the two germline ends. CDR3 amino acids: CASSLSYDYEQYF. The CDR3 DNA sequence: TGTGCCAGCAGTTTATCGTACGACTACGAGCAGTACTTC.

The rearrangement joins TRBV12-3 or TRBV12-4 to TRBJ2-5; perhaps TRBD2 as D (6 bases). The V gene lost 4 bases and the J gene lost 5 bases, with 14 bases spanning the gap. The CDR3 loop spans 14 amino acids. Here the CDR3 reads CASSSRLGRETQYF. The DNA for the CDR3 is TGTGCCAGCAGTTCCAGACTAGGGAGGGAGACCCAGTACTTC.

The gene calls are TRBV6-2 or TRBV6-3 and TRBJ2-4, with a tentative D call TRBD2 (5 bases). This CDR3 contains 14 residues. Germline lookup yields CDR1 MNHEY and CDR2 SVGEGT. With 2 bases removed from V and 9 bases from J, the gap between germline ends came to 14 bases. CDR3: CASSYDTISGIQYF. CDR3 nucleotide sequence: TGTGCCAGCAGTTACGACACCATCAGCGGCATTCAGTACTTC.

At least ten counts were recorded for this clonotype. The chain joins TRBV7-8 to TRBJ2-5; tentatively, D is TRBD1 (5 bases). The CDR3 totals 14 residues. Germline lookup yields CDR1 SGHVS and CDR2 FQNEAQ. Trimming left V 0 bases short and J 4 bases short, with 9 bases between. The CDR3 region has the DNA TGTGCCAGCAGCTTAGCAGGGGCTAGAGAGACCCAGTACTTC. Amino acids: CASSLAGARETQYF.

The J gene is TRBJ2-5, the V gene TRBV15; D is unclear. Deletions cut 6 bases from V and 5 bases from J, with 7 bases between. The CDR3 totals 11 residues. The V gene's germline CDR1 is LNHNV and CDR2 YYDKDF (reference sequence). This CDR3 reads CATSRRETQYF. Here the CDR3 DNA reads TGTGCCACCAGTAGAAGGGAGACCCAGTACTTC. The entire variable domain, with the rest obtained from reference TRBV15 and TRBJ2-5, is as follows: DAMVIQNPRYQVTQFGKPVTLSCSQTLNHNVMYWYQQKSSQAPKLLFHYYDKDFNNEADTPDNFQSRRPNTSFCFLDIRSPGLGDTAMYLCATSRRETQYFGPGTRLLVL.

This clonotype was picked up many times. The chain uses TRBV10-3 and TRBJ1-6; D ambiguous. V gave up 6 bases and J gave up 4 bases, with 16 bases separating them. Germline lookup yields CDR1 ENHRY and CDR2 SYGVKD. The CDR3 covers 16 residues. The DNA for the CDR3 is TGTGCCATCAGCGCCCGTAGTTTTCAGTATAATTCACCCCTCCACTTT. Protein sequence: CAISARSFQYNSPLHF.

The chain links TRBV12-3 or TRBV12-4 to TRBJ2-7; D possibly corresponds to TRBD2 (6 bases). The CDR3 extends over 15 amino acids. Deletions cut 6 bases from V and 3 bases from J, with 18 bases between. This chain's CDR3 is CASSLEGGNLYEQYF. DNA of the CDR3: TGTGCCAGCAGCCTTGAGGGAGGAAACCTCTACGAGCAGTACTTC.